The 17 T cell receptor beta chains listed next were all sequenced from one sample in a study of blood T cells in healthy people across ages. With a J-beta primer mix and a sample-barcoded 5' primer, a second PCR ran about 7 to 12 cycles. TCRdb re-called the 5' RACE reads with MiXCR, one entry per CDR3 protein. The sample has some 790,000 distinct CDR3 sequences; more than 25% are singletons. Sample: blood. The receptors stem from an elderly woman in good health.

The chain couples TRBV2 to TRBJ1-6; no firm D call. Between the trimmed V and J ends, which lost 6 bases and 8 bases, there was a span of 8 bases. Germline CDR1 SNHLY, CDR2 FYNNEI. The CDR3 has 12 residues. The CDR3 bases are TGTGCCAGCAGCCAGGAGGATTCACCCCTCCACTTT. Amino acid sequence: CASSQEDSPLHF.

V gene TRBV6-1 combines with J gene TRBJ2-7; D gene ambiguous. The CDR3 totals 13 residues. V gave up 2 bases and J gave up 7 bases, with 12 bases separating them. Per germline, CDR1 MNHNS and CDR2 SASEGT. The CDR3 spells CASSERAYNEQYF. In nucleotides, the CDR3 is TGTGCCAGCAGTGAAAGGGCCTACAATGAGCAGTACTTC.

Ten or more counts support this clonotype. The J gene is TRBJ2-3, the V gene TRBV4-1; D is uncertain. Germline values: CDR1 MGHRA, CDR2 YSYEKL. V lost 2 bases to trimming and J lost 5 bases, with 8 bases between them. The CDR3 contains 13 residues. In DNA form, the CDR3 reads TGCGCCAGCAGCCAAACGTCCCTAGATACGCAGTATTTT. Translated: CASSQTSLDTQYF.

Regarding this clonotype: Given a much more abundant clone one base away, this may be a read error. The rearrangement joins TRBV6-2 or TRBV6-3 to TRBJ2-5, with 10 bases aligning to TRBD2. CDR1 and CDR2 (germline): MNHEY, SVGEGT. CDR3 length: 14 residues. Trimming took 3 bases from V and 11 from J; bases not matched to a gene: 9. DNA for the CDR3: TGTGCCAGCAGTTATGAGCGGGGGGGGATCGGGCAGTACTTC. It codes for CASSYERGGIGQYF.

This clonotype was found many times. This chain links TRBV7-9 with TRBJ2-7; D remains unclear. The V end was cut by 5 bases, the J end by 7 bases, with 9 bases between. This CDR3 has 11 residues. Germline CDR1 and CDR2: SEHNR and FQNEAQ (reference sequence). The CDR3 sequence is CASSLSREQYF. The CDR3 nucleotides are TGTGCCAGCAGCCTTAGTCGGGAGCAGTACTTC.

In its sample, this clonotype was seen many times. The J gene is TRBJ2-1, the V gene TRBV12-3 or TRBV12-4, with D perhaps matching TRBD1 (6 bases). V lost 6 bases, J lost 0 bases, and 12 bases lay in between. The CDR3 spans 15 residues. The CDR3 loop is CASSSRGYSYNEQFF. The CDR3 nucleotides are TGTGCCAGCAGCTCCAGGGGCTACTCCTACAATGAGCAGTTCTTC.

About this clonotype itself: A read error may be the cause here, since a much bigger clone is one base away. In this CDR3 the conserved last residue, phenylalanine or tryptophan, is missing, so a read error is likely. The rearrangement links TRBV7-7 to TRBJ2-3; TRBD1 might be the D (5 bases). This CDR3 contains 14 residues. V lost 6 bases and J lost 0, with 10 bases in between. The germline V gene encodes CDR1 SSHAT and CDR2 FNYEAQ (reference sequence). Here the CDR3 DNA reads TGTGCCAGCAGTGGACATTTAAGCACAGATACGCAGTATTGT. Its translation is CASSGHLSTDTQYC.

The V and J genes are TRBV18 and TRBJ1-1, with 7 bases identical to TRBD1. The germline CDR1 and CDR2 sequences are KGHSH and LQKENI. CDR3 length: 16 amino acids. The J segment lost 3 bases and the V segment lost 3 bases, leaving 10 bases of the junction unmatched. The CDR3 sequence is CASSPPERDRDTEAFF. CDR3 bases: TGTGCCAGCTCACCGCCCGAACGGGACAGAGACACTGAAGCTTTCTTT.

This clonotype was observed a handful of times. This rearrangement joins TRBV7-6 to TRBJ2-7; 8 bases align to TRBD1. CDR3 length: 15 residues. Germline trimming cut 1 base from V and 7 bases from J; bases unmatched to any gene: 9. Germline V CDR1 and CDR2: SGHVS, FNYEAQ. CDR3 sequence reads: CASSLETGAYNEQYF. The CDR3, as DNA: TGTGCCAGCAGCTTAGAGACAGGGGCCTACAATGAGCAGTACTTC. Filled out from reference TRBV7-6 and TRBJ2-7, the complete variable domain reads GAGVSQSPRYKVTKRGQDVALRCDPISGHVSLYWYRQALGQGPEFLTYFNYEAQQDKSGLPNDRFSAERPEGSISTLTIQRTEQRDSAMYRCASSLETGAYNEQYFGPGTRLTVT.

As for this clonotype: A junction boundary mismatches the germline segment, possibly from a read error. This chain connects TRBV5-4 to TRBJ2-5; no firm D call. Germline CDR1 and CDR2: SGHNT and YYREEE (reference sequence). The CDR3 covers 17 residues. CDR3 bases: TGTGCCGGCAGCCCAGGCAGGCGCCTGGAGTACCAAGAGACCCAGTACTTC. Protein sequence: CAGSPGRRLEYQETQYF.

This clonotype was found many times. The chain carries TRBV24-1 and TRBJ2-3, with 9 bases that match TRBD1. V lost 7 bases and J lost 3; bases outside the gene matches: 10. CDR3 size: 16 residues. Germline assignment: CDR1 KGHDR and CDR2 SFDVKD. The CDR3 region is CATSSPKGQGTDTQYF. In DNA, the CDR3 is TGTGCCACCAGCTCTCCTAAGGGACAGGGAACAGATACGCAGTATTTT.

The chain has TRBV18 and TRBJ1-4; the D is unclear. CDR1 KGHSH and CDR2 LQKENI come from the germline V gene. With 4 bases removed from V and 8 bases from J, the gap between germline ends came to 5 bases. The CDR3 totals 11 residues. In DNA form, the CDR3 reads TGTGCCAGCTCACAGCAGGAAAAACTGTTTTTT. Encoded protein: CASSQQEKLFF.

The chain is built from TRBV5-4 and TRBJ2-1, with TRBD2 matching over 9 bases. The CDR3 covers 15 residues. Germline CDR1 reads SGHNT; CDR2 reads YYREEE (reference sequence). The junction had 9 bases not matched to a gene; V was cut back by 1 base and J by 10 bases. Written as DNA, the CDR3 is TGTGCCAGCAGCTTGTCAGCGGCGGGGGGGCTCGAGCAGTTCTTC. Protein product: CASSLSAAGGLEQFF.

This clonotype was detected many times. The chain recombines TRBV7-6 with TRBJ2-7, with D unresolved. In germline, CDR1 is SGHVS, CDR2 FNYEAQ. This CDR3 is built from 13 residues. Deletions cut 1 base from V and 6 bases from J, with 10 bases between. The DNA of the CDR3 is TGTGCCAGCAGCTTAGGGCTGGGGTTCGAGCAGTACTTC. It specifies CASSLGLGFEQYF.

This clonotype was detected a few times. The J gene is TRBJ1-1, the V gene TRBV6-5; D is perhaps TRBD1 (6 bases). In germline, CDR1 is MNHEY, CDR2 SVGAGI. Trimming left V 2 bases short and J 5 bases short, with 18 bases between. The CDR3 sequence is 16 residues long. The CDR3 DNA sequence: TGTGCCAGCAGTTACGGGGGAGGGGGGGCGCGGACTGAAGCTTTCTTT. It yields the protein CASSYGGGGARTEAFF.

This clonotype occurred many times. The chain links TRBV7-2 to TRBJ2-7; 12 bases are shared with TRBD1. Trimming at V came to 4 bases and at J to 4 bases, leaving 5 bases not matched to a gene. The CDR3 extends over 15 amino acids. Germline CDR1 reads SGHTA; CDR2 reads FQGNSA. The CDR3: CASSSGTGGVYEQYF. For the CDR3, the DNA is TGTGCCAGCAGCTCGGGGACAGGGGGCGTATACGAGCAGTACTTC. The whole variable domain, filled in from reference TRBV7-2 and TRBJ2-7, reads GAGVSQSPSNKVTEKGKDVELRCDPISGHTALYWYRQSLGQGLEFLIYFQGNSAPDKSGLPSDRFSAERTGGSVSTLTIQRTQQEDSAVYLCASSSGTGGVYEQYFGPGTRLTVT.

As to this clonotype: The junction does not match germline at one end; this may be a read error. The chain employs TRBV12-3 or TRBV12-4 and TRBJ2-1; 11 nucleotides line up with TRBD2. This CDR3 has 14 amino acids. The CDR3 DNA reads as TGTGCCGGCAGTTTATCACTAGCGGGGGAGGAGCAGTTCTTC. This translates into CAGSLSLAGEEQFF.